These T cell receptor beta chains were read from a single sample in a study of prognosis after radiotherapy for stage I lung cancer. TCRdb re-called the multiplex PCR reads through MiXCR, storing one row per CDR3 protein. Found here are around 21,000 distinct CDR3 sequences, over 45% of them singletons; the top ten hold about 30%. The sequenced sample was PBMCs, obtained before or after stereotactic body radiation therapy (not recorded which). These receptors all come from a donor aged 50 or older with non-small cell lung cancer. Both conserved end residues are part of each CDR3. A D gene is named only where the DNA matches it firmly. Size is stated for part of the rows, as once, few or many counts, or as a class when the clone is expanded.

size,J,D,V,CDR3,DNA
once,TRBJ2-2,-,TRBV7-3,CASSQIGCGTGELFF,TGTGCCAGCAGCCAGATAGGGTGCGGCACCGGGGAGCTGTTTTTT
-,TRBJ1-4,-,TRBV28,CAHHEGKNCFF,-
many,TRBJ2-5,-,TRBV7-9,CASSSPEGYQETQYF,TGTGCCAGCAGCTCACCTGAGGGGTACCAAGAGACCCAGTACTTC
medium-sized,TRBJ2-1,TRBD2,TRBV5-1,CASSVSGRALYNEQFF,TGCGCCAGCAGCGTGAGCGGGAGGGCCCTTTACAATGAGCAGTTCTTC
medium-sized,TRBJ2-3,TRBD2,TRBV5-1,CASSPGGGDTQYF,TGCGCCAGCAGCCCTGGGGGGGGAGATACGCAGTATTTT
many,TRBJ2-5,-,TRBV20-1,CSARSQETQYF,TGCAGTGCTAGGTCGCAGGAGACCCAGTACTTC
many,TRBJ2-5,-,TRBV3-1,CASSQGAETQYF,TGTGCCAGCAGCCAAGGGGCGGAGACCCAGTACTTC
-,TRBJ2-1,-,TRBV6-4,CARGVEEGVNEQFF,TGTGCCAGAGGGGTGGAGGAGGGGGTTAATGAGCAGTTCTTC
many,TRBJ2-3,TRBD2,TRBV7-8,CASSPKEGRASTDTQYF,TGTGCCAGCAGCCCCAAGGAGGGGAGGGCTAGCACAGATACGCAGTATTTT
many,TRBJ2-5,TRBD2,TRBV9,CASSGVLAGGGETQYF,TGTGCCAGCAGCGGAGTTCTAGCGGGGGGAGGAGAGACCCAGTACTTC
few,TRBJ1-2,-,TRBV19,CASSGSGTAYGYTF,TGTGCCAGTAGTGGCTCCGGGACGGCCTATGGCTACACCTTC
-,TRBJ1-2,TRBD1,TRBV20-1,CSAPRGLRDCYTF,TGCAGTGCTCCTAGGGGGCTACGGGATTGCTACACCTTC
many,TRBJ2-6,-,TRBV6-4,CASRQGGIAGANVLTF,TGTGCCAGCAGACAGGGCGGCATTGCTGGGGCCAACGTCCTGACTTTC
-,TRBJ1-2,-,TRBV11-2,CASSLTAHGYTF,TGTGCCAGCAGCTTGACAGCACATGGCTACACCTTC
-,TRBJ1-1,TRBD1,TRBV30,CAWSRQGVAFF,TGTGCCTGGAGTCGGCAGGGGGTTGCTTTCTTT
many,TRBJ1-2,TRBD1,TRBV2,CASSGTGFTYGYTF,TGTGCCAGCAGTGGGACAGGGTTCACCTATGGCTACACCTTC
-,TRBJ2-2,TRBD2,TRBV12-3/TRBV12-4,CASTITSGRVTGELFF,TGTGCCAGCACCATAACTAGCGGGAGAGTGACCGGGGAGCTGTTTTTT
-,TRBJ2-3,-,TRBV11-2,CASSFEATDTQYF,TGTGCCAGCAGCTTTGAGGCCACAGATACGCAGTATTTT
few,TRBJ2-7,TRBD1,TRBV6-1,CASSTGQGWTYEQYF,TGTGCCAGCAGTACCGGACAGGGGTGGACCTACGAGCAGTACTTC
-,TRBJ2-3,TRBD2,TRBV7-9,CASSRLAGLVDTQYF,TGTGCCAGCAGCCGACTAGCGGGCCTTGTGGATACGCAGTATTTT
-,TRBJ2-2,-,TRBV19,CDSSPDWGPTGELVF,TGTGACAGTAGTCCGGACTGGGGGCCTACGGGGGAGCTGGTTTTT
-,TRBJ1-1,-,TRBV11-2,CASSPFRGALNTEAFF,TGTGCCAGCAGCCCGTTCAGGGGTGCCCTGAACACTGAAGCTTTCTTT
many,TRBJ2-3,TRBD1,TRBV15,CATSRGGRQGVSTQYF,TGTGCCACCAGCAGAGGGGGGAGACAGGGAGTGAGTACGCAGTATTTT
many,TRBJ2-5,-,TRBV29-1,CRWGLCEETQYF,TGCAGATGGGGGTTATGTGAAGAGACCCAGTACTTC
many,TRBJ2-3,-,TRBV2,CASSVLVGTGLGTDTQYF,TGTGCCAGCAGTGTTCTGGTGGGAACGGGATTGGGGACAGATACGCAGTATTTT
many,TRBJ2-7,-,TRBV30,CAWEGGTRAYEQYF,TGTGCCTGGGAAGGAGGGACCCGAGCCTACGAGCAGTACTTC
many,TRBJ1-4,-,TRBV6-5,CASSDSESYNEKLFF,TGTGCCAGCAGTGACTCGGAGAGTTACAATGAAAAACTGTTTTTT
-,TRBJ2-1,-,TRBV28,CASSPIGSSYNEQFF,TGTGCCAGCAGCCCTATCGGGAGCTCCTACAATGAGCAGTTCTTC
once,TRBJ1-1,-,TRBV18,CASSPRTTDTEAFF,TGTGCCAGCTCACCAAGGACAACGGACACTGAAGCTTTCTTT
many,TRBJ2-5,TRBD1,TRBV30,CATGRVGETQYF,TGTGCGACAGGGAGAGTTGGAGAGACCCAGTACTTC
many,TRBJ1-4,TRBD1,TRBV25-1,CASSELGGAEKLFF,TGTGCCAGCAGTGAATTAGGGGGCGCCGAAAAACTGTTTTTT
many,TRBJ1-2,-,TRBV30,CAWTGDTEIFGYTF,TGTGCCTGGACCGGGGACACGGAGATATTTGGCTACACCTTC
-,TRBJ2-6,TRBD2,TRBV19,CAISMGSGIGGANFLTF,TGTGCCATTAGTATGGGGAGCGGGATAGGTGGGGCCAACTTCCTGACTTTC
-,TRBJ2-3,-,TRBV7-6,CASSLDSAYHPPDTQYF,TGTGCCAGCAGCTTAGATAGTGCCTACCACCCCCCGGATACGCAGTATTTT
-,TRBJ2-3,-,TRBV20-1,CSSPGSDTQYF,TGCAGCTCTCCGGGGTCAGATACGCAGTATTTT
many,TRBJ2-7,TRBD2,TRBV19,CASSPRNSGRKNEQYF,TGTGCCAGTAGTCCCCGGAATAGCGGGAGGAAGAACGAGCAGTACTTC
medium-sized,TRBJ2-7,TRBD1,TRBV27,CASSPRTGHLYEQYF,TGTGCCAGCAGTCCCCGGACAGGGCATTTGTACGAGCAGTACTTC
once,TRBJ2-7,TRBD1,TRBV7-9,CASSSGQPLYEQYF,TGTGCCAGCAGCTCGGGACAGCCACTTTACGAGCAGTACTTC
-,TRBJ1-2,-,TRBV28,CASHAGVVYGYTF,TGTGCCAGCCACGCCGGGGTGGTCTATGGCTACACCTTC
many,TRBJ2-3,TRBD2,TRBV6-1,CASSEGSSGRDTQYF,TGTGCCAGCAGTGAAGGGTCTAGCGGGAGAGATACGCAGTATTTT
-,TRBJ2-1,-,TRBV7-3,CASSLSGSGQSSSYNEQFF,TGTGCCAGCAGCTTATCTGGCAGTGGGCAGTCTAGCTCCTACAATGAGCAGTTCTTC
once,TRBJ2-7,TRBD2,TRBV28,CASSTAGAQYYEQYF,TGTGCAAGCAGTACAGCGGGAGCCCAATACTACGAGCAGTACTTC
many,TRBJ1-4,-,TRBV19,CASSPNREKLFF,TGTGCCAGTAGTCCTAACCGTGAAAAACTGTTTTTT
-,TRBJ2-7,TRBD2,TRBV20-1,CSARTSVSALGEQYF,TGCAGTGCCCGGACTAGCGTGAGTGCACTAGGCGAGCAGTACTTC
many,TRBJ1-4,-,TRBV3-1,CASSQTQAGVEKLFF,TGTGCCAGCAGCCAGACGCAGGCGGGGGTTGAAAAACTGTTTTTT
-,TRBJ2-7,-,TRBV11-2,CASSLDPVDYEQYF,TGTGCCAGCAGCTTAGATCCCGTCGACTACGAGCAGTACTTC
-,TRBJ2-1,TRBD2,TRBV11-2,CASTASGDSYNEQFF,TGTGCCAGCACCGCAAGCGGGGACTCCTACAATGAGCAGTTCTTC
-,TRBJ2-1,-,TRBV20-1,CSAREGSEQFF,TGCAGTGCTAGAGAGGGGTCTGAGCAGTTCTTC
-,TRBJ2-2,TRBD2,TRBV29-1,CSVLAGGPSTGELFF,TGCAGCGTCCTAGCGGGAGGGCCCTCTACCGGGGAGCTGTTTTTT
-,TRBJ1-2,-,TRBV12-3/TRBV12-4,CASITGLREGGYTF,TGTGCCAGCATCACGGGACTCAGGGAGGGAGGCTACACCTTC
many,TRBJ2-7,TRBD2,TRBV5-1,CASSKGLAGVDYEQYF,TGCGCCAGCAGCAAGGGACTAGCGGGAGTCGACTACGAGCAGTACTTC
many,TRBJ2-7,TRBD1,TRBV6-5,CASSSSDRGHEQYF,TGTGCCAGCAGTTCCTCGGACAGGGGCCACGAGCAGTACTTC
many,TRBJ1-5,-,TRBV6-2/TRBV6-3,CASSGGRASNQPQHF,TGTGCCAGCAGTGGGGGCAGGGCTAGCAATCAGCCCCAGCATTTT
medium-sized,TRBJ2-3,-,TRBV24-1,CATSDSGGTDTQYF,TGTGCCACCAGTGATTCAGGGGGCACAGATACGCAGTATTTT
-,TRBJ1-1,-,TRBV14,CASSRHAGNLNAEAFF,TGTGCCAGCAGCCGCCATGCAGGAAACCTGAACGCTGAAGCTTTCTTT
-,TRBJ1-2,TRBD1,TRBV7-3,CASSPGQGAVGYTF,TGTGCCAGCAGCCCTGGACAGGGGGCCGTTGGCTACACCTTC
-,TRBJ1-5,-,TRBV6-2/TRBV6-3,CAISGRTAYQPQHF,TGTGCCATCAGTGGCAGGACAGCCTATCAGCCCCAGCATTTT
many,TRBJ1-1,-,TRBV12-3/TRBV12-4,CASSLEMNTEAFF,TGTGCCAGCAGTTTAGAGATGAACACTGAAGCTTTCTTT
-,TRBJ1-5,-,TRBV30,CAWRATGINQPQHF,TGTGCCTGGAGAGCGACGGGAATAAATCAGCCCCAGCATTTT